One and the same sample provided the 25 T cell receptor beta chains below, sequenced in a study of CD8 T cells in Susac syndrome. RNA was extracted with the RNeasy kit, and a quantity of roughly 0.5 to 1 ug was reverse transcribed using random hexamers. TCRdb ran MiXCR on the immunoSEQ multiplex PCR reads and lists one entry per CDR3 protein. This table has 150,000 to 200,000 distinct CDR3 sequences, about 95% appearing once. Sequenced sample: CD4+ T cells from PBMCs. All receptors come from a human donor with multiple sclerosis.

This rearrangement joins TRBV4-1 to TRBJ2-1, with 9 bases aligning to TRBD2. Unmatched junction bases numbered 9, after V lost 4 bases and J lost 5 bases. The CDR3 is made up of 16 amino acids. Germline CDR1 is MGHRA and CDR2 is YSYEKL. The CDR3 region has the DNA TGCGCCAGCAGCCCCCTAAGCGGGGGGTTCAACAATGAGCAGTTCTTC. Its protein is CASSPLSGGFNNEQFF.

The V gene is TRBV23-1, the J gene TRBJ2-7; D uncertain. TRBV23-1 is marked as an open reading frame, function uncertain. The length of the CDR3 is 13 residues. The V end was cut by 4 bases, the J end by 5 bases, with 12 bases between. DNA of the CDR3: TGCGCCAGCAGTCGTGGAAAAAAGAACGAGCAGTACTTC. It codes for CASSRGKKNEQYF.

The V call is TRBV20-1, the J call TRBJ2-5; 8 nucleotides line up with TRBD1. Germline CDR1 reads DFQATT; CDR2 reads SNEGSKA (reference sequence). The CDR3 has 13 residues. J was trimmed by 1 base and V by 5 bases; bases with no gene match: 3. The CDR3 DNA follows: TGCAGTGCTCTGGACAGGGCCCAAGAGACCCAGTACTTC. It encodes CSALDRAQETQYF.

The genes are TRBV3-1 and TRBJ1-5, with D tentatively TRBD1 (6 bases). Germline CDR1 LGHDT, CDR2 YNNKEL (reference sequence). V lost 0 bases, J lost 7 bases, and 13 bases lay in between. The length of the CDR3 is 15 residues. CDR3 DNA sequence: TGTGCCAGCAGCCAAGAACACAGGGTCGGACAGCCCCAGCATTTT. This sequence encodes CASSQEHRVGQPQHF.

The chain couples TRBV19 to TRBJ2-3; D unclear. V dropped 5 bases and J dropped 0 bases, with 12 bases sitting between them. Germline V gene sequence: CDR1 LNHDA, CDR2 SQIVND (reference sequence). There are 15 residues in the CDR3. The chain's CDR3 is CASSLNRYSTDTQYF. The CDR3 nucleotides are TGTGCCAGTAGTCTTAACCGTTACAGCACAGATACGCAGTATTTT.

V usage is TRBV2 and J usage is TRBJ2-5; D may match TRBD1 or TRBD2 (6 bases each). The CDR3 runs 14 residues. V was shortened by 8 bases and J by 4 bases, with 17 bases between the two germline ends. Germline lookup yields CDR1 SNHLY and CDR2 FYNNEI. DNA of the CDR3: TGTGCCAGCCTTGGAGGGGGGCCCCCAGAGACCCAGTACTTC. Its protein is CASLGGGPPETQYF.

This clonotype was found once. The chain combines TRBV6-1 with TRBJ1-2, with D possibly TRBD1 on 5 matching bases. Trimming removed 7 bases at V and 8 bases at J, with 20 bases between. The V gene's germline CDR1 is MNHNS and CDR2 SASEGT. The CDR3 has 14 residues. For the CDR3, the DNA is TGTGCCAGCACCAAACCGCTGGGGACCGGAGGCTACACCTTC. This translates into CASTKPLGTGGYTF.

This chain uses TRBV6-6 with TRBJ2-7, with 13 positions matching TRBD2. The CDR3 runs 16 residues. V shed 2 bases, J shed 0 bases, and the junction held 1 base outside the gene matches. Germline V gene data show CDR1 as MNHNY and CDR2 as SVGAGI (reference sequence). The CDR3 region is CASSYGLAGASYEQYF. The CDR3, as DNA: TGTGCCAGCAGTTACGGACTAGCGGGAGCCTCCTACGAGCAGTACTTC.

The CDR3 loop is CSASRRTGGASDTQYF. Here the CDR3 DNA reads TGCAGTGCTAGTAGACGTACAGGGGGCGCTTCAGATACGCAGTATTTT. The J gene is TRBJ2-3, the V gene TRBV20-1; TRBD1 agrees at 9 bases. CDR3 length equals 16 residues. The germline gives CDR1 DFQATT, CDR2 SNEGSKA (reference sequence). J lost 4 bases, V lost 3 bases, and 11 bases had no gene match.

The chain links TRBV11-2 to TRBJ1-2; D remains ambiguous. Germline V gene lookup returns CDR1 SGHAT and CDR2 FQNNGV. The CDR3 has 10 amino acids. CDR3 protein: CAEGDYGYTF. In nucleotides, the CDR3 is TGTGCAGAGGGTGATTATGGCTACACCTTC.

CDR3 in amino acids: CASSQVASDTQYF. The CDR3, as DNA: TGTGCCAGCAGCCAAGTGGCTAGCGATACGCAGTATTTT. This chain links TRBV3-1 with TRBJ2-3, with D maybe TRBD2 (5 bases). The germline V gene has CDR1 LGHDT and CDR2 YNNKEL (reference sequence). The V and J ends lost 1 base and 6 bases respectively, with 8 bases between them. There are 13 residues in the CDR3.

The chain employs TRBV20-1 and TRBJ2-1, with D tentatively TRBD2 (7 bases). V lost 4 bases to trimming and J lost 2 bases, with 15 bases between them. The CDR3 is 15 residues long. Germline values: CDR1 DFQATT, CDR2 SNEGSKA (reference sequence). The CDR3 reads CSATIGGGPYNEQFF. The CDR3 DNA sequence: TGCAGTGCTACCATTGGGGGGGGCCCCTACAATGAGCAGTTCTTC.

The V call is TRBV7-2, the J call TRBJ2-7; 10 nucleotides line up with TRBD2. This CDR3 is 14 amino acids long. The J segment lost 7 bases and the V segment lost 7 bases, leaving 10 bases of the junction unmatched. CDR1 and CDR2 from the germline V gene are SGHTA and FQGNSA. The CDR3 is CASTILAGIREQYF. The CDR3 DNA sequence: TGTGCCAGCACCATACTAGCGGGAATACGGGAGCAGTACTTC.

The chain combines TRBV24-1 with TRBJ1-4; D remains unclear. V lost 11 bases and J lost 3, with 15 bases in between. Germline CDR1 is KGHDR and CDR2 is SFDVKD. This CDR3 is 14 amino acids long. This CDR3 reads CASRARTSNEKLFF. The DNA for the CDR3 is TGTGCCAGTAGGGCGAGAACCTCTAATGAAAAACTGTTTTTT.

This chain links TRBV29-1 with TRBJ1-4, with TRBD1 matching over 9 bases. There are 14 residues in the CDR3. Germline CDR1 reads SQVTM; CDR2 reads ANQGSEA. The CDR3 loop is CSGGTGNSKEKLFF. The CDR3 nucleotides read TGCAGTGGCGGGACAGGGAACTCCAAGGAAAAACTGTTTTTT. The full variable domain, in which reference TRBV29-1 and TRBJ1-4 provide the parts outside the CDR3, is SAVISQKPSRDICQRGTSLTIQCQVDSQVTMMFWYRQQPGQSLTLIATANQGSEATYESGFVIDKFPISRPNLTFSTLTVSNMSPEDSSIYLCSGGTGNSKEKLFFGSGTQLSVL.

This clonotype was detected only once. V gene TRBV3-1 combines with J gene TRBJ2-7, with 10 bases fitting TRBD1. Germline lookup yields CDR1 LGHDT and CDR2 YNNKEL (reference sequence). The CDR3 covers 14 residues. With V trimmed by 4 bases and J by 2 bases, 2 bases remained unmatched. Here the CDR3 reads CASSRDRGPYEQYF. CDR3 DNA sequence: TGTGCCAGCAGCCGGGACAGGGGACCCTACGAGCAGTACTTC.

This chain links TRBV6-6 with TRBJ1-5; no reliable D call. Germline loops: CDR1 MNHNY, CDR2 SVGAGI (reference sequence). This CDR3 spans 15 amino acids. V lost 6 bases and J lost 4, with 16 bases in between. CDR3 loop: CASSRPAPLNQPQHF. In nucleotides, the CDR3 is TGTGCCAGCAGCCGCCCGGCTCCATTAAATCAGCCCCAGCATTTT.

This chain uses TRBV7-9 with TRBJ1-1, with D perhaps TRBD1 (5 bases). The germline gives CDR1 SEHNR, CDR2 FQNEAQ (reference sequence). The CDR3 loop spans 15 amino acids. V shed 5 bases and J shed 4 bases, with 17 bases lying between them. The DNA of the CDR3 is TGTGCCAGCAGCCCTCCGGGGACCCCGAGCACTGAAGCTTTCTTT. Translation: CASSPPGTPSTEAFF.

The chain has TRBV12-3 or TRBV12-4 and TRBJ2-7; 8 bases map to TRBD2. The CDR3 is made up of 14 amino acids. V gave up 2 bases and J gave up 3 bases; unmatched junction bases: 3. CDR3 nucleotide sequence: TGTGCCAGCAGTTTATTGGCGGGAGGCTACGAGCAGTACTTC. Protein sequence: CASSLLAGGYEQYF.

This chain joins TRBV20-1 and TRBJ1-5; tentatively, D is TRBD1 (5 bases). CDR3 length: 13 residues. From germline, CDR1 is DFQATT and CDR2 SNEGSKA (reference sequence). V dropped 3 bases and J dropped 6 bases, with 12 bases sitting between them. The CDR3 spells CSARTFRGQPQHF. The DNA for the CDR3 is TGCAGTGCTAGGACTTTTAGGGGTCAGCCCCAGCATTTT.

This chain joins TRBV4-1 and TRBJ1-5; TRBD1 is a possible D gene (5 bases). The germline V gene encodes CDR1 MGHRA and CDR2 YSYEKL. There are 15 residues in the CDR3. V was trimmed by 0 bases and J by 3 bases, leaving 9 bases between them. The CDR3: CASSQETAVNQPQHF. The CDR3 nucleotides read TGCGCCAGCAGCCAAGAGACAGCGGTCAATCAGCCCCAGCATTTT.

The gene calls are TRBV30 and TRBJ2-3; the match to TRBD2 covers 13 bases. This CDR3 spans 14 amino acids. Trimming cost V 4 bases and J 6 bases; bases outside gene matches: 4. CDR1 and CDR2 from the germline V gene are GTSNPN and SVGIG (reference sequence). CDR3 residues: CAWMVLAGGDTQYF. CDR3 sequence (DNA): TGTGCCTGGATGGTACTAGCGGGGGGGGATACGCAGTATTTT.

CDR3 residues: CASSPRGLYGSGANVLTF. The CDR3 DNA reads as TGTGCCAGCAGTCCCAGGGGGCTATACGGCTCTGGGGCCAACGTCCTGACTTTC. This chain links TRBV27 with TRBJ2-6; TRBD1 matches 8 bases. The CDR3 is 18 residues long. V dropped 5 bases and J dropped 0; count of bases not matched to a gene: 9. Germline V lookup: CDR1 MNHEY, CDR2 SMNVEV (reference sequence).

The CDR3, as DNA: TGTGCCAGCGGCATCGGTCAGCCCCAGCATTTT. This codes for CASGIGQPQHF. The chain links TRBV6-2 or TRBV6-3 to TRBJ1-5; D ambiguous. The germline gives CDR1 MNHEY, CDR2 SVGEGT. The CDR3 consists of 11 residues. V was clipped by 8 bases and J by 6 bases, with 8 bases between them.

The count of this clonotype is one. V and J are TRBV20-1 and TRBJ1-5; D unclear. V was cut by 1 base and J by 3 bases, with 13 bases left in between. The V gene's germline CDR1 is DFQATT and CDR2 SNEGSKA (reference sequence). The CDR3 is made up of 15 amino acids. CDR3 in amino acids: CSARVGTHDNQPQHF. DNA for the CDR3: TGCAGTGCTAGAGTCGGCACCCATGACAATCAGCCCCAGCATTTT.